A single sample is the source of the 13 T cell receptor beta chains below, sequenced in a study of blood T cell repertoires in COVID-19. Some clones are missing from TCRdb's copy, which holds only in-frame ones; the method was immunoSEQ multiplex PCR. Of 200,000 to 300,000 clones listed, more than 75% are singletons. The source material was peripheral blood. These receptors were taken from a woman in her 30s who had recovered from COVID-19.

The chain links TRBV7-6 to TRBJ1-6, with 7 nucleotides matching TRBD1. Trimming at V came to 2 bases and at J to 0 bases, leaving 1 base not matched to a gene. The germline V gene has CDR1 SGHVS and CDR2 FNYEAQ. The CDR3 is 16 residues long. CDR3 DNA: TGTGCCAGCAGCTTACAGGGGGGCTCCTATAATTCACCCCTCCACTTT. This translates into CASSLQGGSYNSPLHF.

J is TRBJ1-2 and V is TRBV9, with D possibly matching TRBD1 (5 bases). Germline V CDR1 and CDR2: SGDLS, YYNGEE. V was trimmed by 3 bases and J by 8 bases, leaving 8 bases between them. The CDR3 length is 11 residues. CDR3 sequence reads: CASSAGNGYTF. CDR3 sequence (DNA): TGTGCCAGCAGCGCAGGGAACGGCTACACCTTC.

The table lists this clone with a few counts. The chain has TRBV27 and TRBJ1-2, with a tentative D call TRBD1 (5 bases). Germline V CDR1 and CDR2: MNHEY, SMNVEV (reference sequence). V lost 8 bases, J lost 8 bases, and 24 bases lay in between. The CDR3 loop spans 15 amino acids. The DNA of the CDR3 is TGTGCCAGCTCCCCGGGAGGACACTCTATGTGGGGCTACACCTTC. This gives the protein CASSPGGHSMWGYTF.

The CDR3 sequence is CASSSGDSREQFF. CDR3 sequence (DNA): TGCGCCAGCAGCTCGGGGGATTCTAGGGAGCAGTTCTTC. The rearrangement joins TRBV5-1 to TRBJ2-1; TRBD2 might be the D (6 bases). Per germline, CDR1 SGHRS and CDR2 YFSETQ. The V gene lost 3 bases and the J gene lost 10 bases, with 14 bases spanning the gap. CDR3 length equals 13 residues.

The chain couples TRBV6-5 to TRBJ2-3, with TRBD2 matching 11 bases. Trimming cost V 10 bases and J 4 bases; bases outside gene matches: 10. Germline CDR1 MNHEY, CDR2 SVGAGI. The CDR3 runs to 15 residues. The CDR3 spells CAKEVSGGASDTQYF. The CDR3 DNA sequence: TGTGCCAAAGAGGTTAGCGGGGGGGCATCAGATACGCAGTATTTT.

This chain uses TRBV4-2 with TRBJ2-7; 11 nucleotides agree with TRBD2. V dropped 1 base and J dropped 3; count of bases not matched to a gene: 2. The CDR3 has 15 amino acids. Germline CDR1 is LGHNA and CDR2 is YNFKEQ. DNA for the CDR3: TGTGCCAGCAGCCAAGCTAGCGGGGGGTTCTACGAGCAGTACTTC. Encoded protein: CASSQASGGFYEQYF.

This clone was picked up one time. The chain uses TRBV19 and TRBJ1-5; unclear D gene. This CDR3 contains 13 residues. CDR1 LNHDA and CDR2 SQIVND come from the germline V gene (reference sequence). V lost 3 bases to trimming and J lost 0 bases, with 3 bases between them. The CDR3 spells CASSISSNQPQHF. The CDR3 nucleotides are TGTGCCAGTAGTATTAGTAGCAATCAGCCCCAGCATTTT.

The genes are TRBV2 and TRBJ2-5, with D maybe TRBD2 (8 bases). This CDR3 has 15 amino acids. The germline CDR1 and CDR2 sequences are SNHLY and FYNNEI. V shed 6 bases and J shed 6 bases, with 20 bases lying between them. The CDR3 spells CASRRGGGQEKTQYF. As DNA, the CDR3 is TGTGCCAGCAGACGGGGGGGAGGACAGGAGAAGACCCAGTACTTC.

The CDR3 reads CASSETGTYGYTF. The CDR3 DNA follows: TGTGCCAGCAGCGAGACAGGAACCTATGGCTACACCTTC. The chain joins TRBV2 to TRBJ1-2, with a tentative D call TRBD1 (6 bases). Germline V gene lookup returns CDR1 SNHLY and CDR2 FYNNEI. Trimming removed 6 bases at V and 4 bases at J, with 12 bases between. The CDR3 spans 13 residues.

V gene TRBV19 combines with J gene TRBJ1-2; 9 nucleotides line up with TRBD1. The CDR3 consists of 15 residues. The V gene end was trimmed by 5 bases and the J gene end by 3 bases; junction bases not matched to a gene: 7. CDR1 and CDR2 (germline): LNHDA, SQIVND (reference sequence). The CDR3 is CASSPRTGAHYGYTF. The CDR3 DNA reads as TGTGCCAGTAGTCCTAGGACAGGGGCTCACTATGGCTACACCTTC.

The chain carries TRBV6-5 and TRBJ2-1; 8 bases map to TRBD1. Germline CDR1 reads MNHEY; CDR2 reads SVGAGI. This CDR3 has 15 amino acids. J was trimmed by 2 bases and V by 6 bases; bases with no gene match: 6. The CDR3 protein is CASSRQGLAYNEQFF. For the CDR3, the DNA is TGTGCCAGCAGCCGACAGGGGTTGGCCTACAATGAGCAGTTCTTC.

The V gene is TRBV2, the J gene TRBJ1-3, with D possibly matching TRBD1 (5 bases). Germline CDR1 reads SNHLY; CDR2 reads FYNNEI. The CDR3 runs to 15 residues. V was cut by 4 bases and J by 8 bases, with 18 bases left in between. Written as DNA, the CDR3 is TGTGCCAGCAGTGGCCCTGGCGGGGCGACGGACACCATATATTTT. Its protein product is CASSGPGGATDTIYF.

This chain connects TRBV9 to TRBJ1-1; D gene ambiguous. The CDR3 totals 14 residues. Germline V CDR1 and CDR2: SGDLS, YYNGEE. V was cut by 0 bases and J by 1 base, with 7 bases left in between. The CDR3 reads CASSVVAGNTEAFF. CDR3 DNA sequence: TGTGCCAGCAGCGTAGTCGCGGGGAACACTGAAGCTTTCTTT.